The 31 T cell receptor beta chains in this list originate from one sample, sequenced in a study of shared clonotypes between healthy human individuals. Libraries were prepared by immunoSEQ multiplex PCR; TCRdb keeps only in-frame clonotypes and omits some of them. The sample holds about half a million clones; over 70% are singletons and the top ten take 10% to 15%. The sample consisted of PBMCs. The receptors stem from a woman between 40 and 55 years old in good health. Some clones in this sample may be carry-over from other donors' samples.

The chain has TRBV7-3 and TRBJ2-3, with 10 bases aligning to TRBD2. Germline assignment: CDR1 SGHTA and CDR2 FQGTGA. V lost 4 bases to trimming and J lost 7 bases; unmatched junction nucleotides: 8. The length of the CDR3 is 15 residues. The CDR3 DNA sequence: TGTGCCAGCAGCTCTTCTAGCGGGAGACAATATACGCAGTATTTT. It is translated as CASSSSSGRQYTQYF.

This clone was observed many times. The sample contains more than one DNA sequence encoding this CDR3. The chain couples TRBV7-2 to TRBJ2-1, with D maybe TRBD2 (6 bases). Germline V gene sequence: CDR1 SGHTA, CDR2 FQGNSA. The CDR3 covers 15 residues. Trimming shortened V by 7 bases and J by 7 bases, and 20 bases separated the two germline ends. The chain's CDR3 is CASNRGTAARNEQFF. For the CDR3, the DNA is TGTGCCAGCAACCGCGGGACTGCCGCGCGGAATGAGCAGTTCTTC.

The chain carries TRBV29-1 and TRBJ2-1, with D uncertain. The germline V gene encodes CDR1 SQVTM and CDR2 ANQGSEA. V gave up 6 bases and J gave up 4 bases, with 7 bases separating them. The CDR3 length is 11 residues. This CDR3 is CSVRGYNEQFF. DNA for the CDR3: TGCAGCGTGCGCGGTTACAATGAGCAGTTCTTC.

The chain carries TRBV27 and TRBJ1-5; D perhaps matches TRBD1 (5 bases). The CDR3 has 14 amino acids. Germline V gene lookup returns CDR1 MNHEY and CDR2 SMNVEV (reference sequence). Trimming pared 5 bases from V and 4 bases from J, leaving 12 bases between. CDR3 nucleotides: TGTGCCAGCAGTCCTTACGACAGTAATCAGCCCCAGCATTTT. Translated: CASSPYDSNQPQHF.

V gene TRBV18 combines with J gene TRBJ2-2; D gene uncertain. This CDR3 has 16 residues. V lost 1 base, J lost 1 base, and 10 bases lay in between. CDR1 is KGHSH, CDR2 LQKENI, per germline. CDR3 sequence (DNA): TGTGCCAGCTCACCACAGTTAACAGAGAACACCGGGGAGCTGTTTTTT. It codes for CASSPQLTENTGELFF.

The genes are TRBV10-3 and TRBJ2-1, with a possible D match to TRBD2 (5 bases). Trimming cost V 3 bases and J 9 bases, with 24 bases left between them. The CDR3 is 17 amino acids. Germline lookup yields CDR1 ENHRY and CDR2 SYGVKD. The CDR3 spells CAISERASLLSRGEQFF. CDR3 nucleotide sequence: TGTGCCATCAGTGAACGGGCTAGCTTACTCTCTCGGGGTGAGCAGTTCTTC.

This chain links TRBV5-4 with TRBJ2-4; 9 bases align to TRBD2. Germline CDR1 reads SGHNT; CDR2 reads YYREEE (reference sequence). The CDR3 loop spans 18 amino acids. The trim removed 0 bases at V and 5 bases at J, leaving 12 bases unmatched. The CDR3 loop is CASSLAVSGRSTENIQYF. The CDR3 nucleotides read TGTGCCAGCAGCTTGGCCGTTAGCGGGAGAAGTACGGAAAACATTCAGTACTTC. The entire variable domain, with the rest obtained from reference TRBV5-4 and TRBJ2-4, is as follows: ETGVTQSPTHLIKTRGQQVTLRCSSQSGHNTVSWYQQALGQGPQFIFQYYREEENGRGNFPPRFSGLQFPNYSSELNVNALELDDSALYLCASSLAVSGRSTENIQYFGAGTRLSVL.

A note on this clone: A read error is likely here: a far larger clone is one base away. This chain joins TRBV25-1 and TRBJ1-1; possibly TRBD1 for D (5 bases). Germline assignment: CDR1 MGHDK and CDR2 SYGVNS. The CDR3 is 17 residues long. V was trimmed by 2 bases and J by 1 base, leaving 17 bases between them. CDR3 loop: CASSEHATGQGNTEAFF. As DNA, the CDR3 is TGTGCCAGCAGTGAACATGCGACTGGGCAGGGGAACACTGAAGCTTTCTTT.

On this clone itself: A far larger clone lies a single base away; this is likely a read error. Other DNA sequences in this sample translate to the same CDR3. This chain joins TRBV9 and TRBJ2-2, with a weak D call TRBD2 (5 bases). Germline CDR1 reads SGDLS; CDR2 reads YYNGEE. The CDR3 has 14 residues. V lost 0 bases and J lost 2, with 5 bases in between. CDR3 amino acids: CASSVGLNTGELFF. The DNA for the CDR3 is TGTGCCAGCAGCGTAGGACTAAACACCGGGGAGCTGTTTTTT.

V and J are TRBV5-1 and TRBJ1-1, with D unresolved. Germline loops: CDR1 SGHRS, CDR2 YFSETQ. This CDR3 contains 15 residues. Deletions cut 2 bases from V and 2 bases from J, with 13 bases between. The CDR3: CASSLWGGSNTEAFF. The CDR3 bases are TGCGCCAGCAGCTTATGGGGAGGATCAAACACTGAAGCTTTCTTT. Filled out from reference TRBV5-1 and TRBJ1-1, the complete variable domain reads KAGVTQTPRYLIKTRGQQVTLSCSPISGHRSVSWYQQTPGQGLQFLFEYFSETQRNKGNFPGRFSGRQFSNSRSEMNVSTLELGDSALYLCASSLWGGSNTEAFFGQGTRLTVV.

A remark on this clone: Other DNA sequences of this sample code for an identical CDR3. V is TRBV2 and J is TRBJ2-7; 9 nucleotides match TRBD2. CDR3 length: 14 residues. V was clipped by 3 bases and J by 4 bases; unmatched bases: 4. Germline values: CDR1 SNHLY, CDR2 FYNNEI. CDR3 in DNA: TGTGCCAGCAGTGACGCGGGAGGGCTGTACGAGCAGTACTTC. It specifies CASSDAGGLYEQYF.

The chain has TRBV28 and TRBJ2-7, with TRBD2 matching over 7 bases. The J segment lost 4 bases and the V segment lost 6 bases, leaving 9 bases of the junction unmatched. The CDR3 is 14 amino acids. CDR1 is MDHEN and CDR2 is SYDVKM in the germline V gene. CDR3: CASRPPGGSYEQYF. Here the CDR3 DNA reads TGTGCCAGCAGACCCCCGGGAGGCTCTTACGAGCAGTACTTC.

This clone was recorded once. V usage is TRBV7-3 and J usage is TRBJ1-3, with a possible D match to TRBD1 (5 bases). Germline V lookup: CDR1 SGHTA, CDR2 FQGTGA. The CDR3 is 15 amino acids. The V end lost 5 bases, the J end lost 0 bases, and 11 bases lay between the germline ends. The CDR3 DNA follows: TGTGCCAGCAGCACGGGGCAGATCTCTGGAAACACCATATATTTT. Protein: CASSTGQISGNTIYF. Full variable domain (remainder filled in from reference TRBV7-3 and TRBJ1-3): GAGVSQTPSNKVTEKGKYVELRCDPISGHTALYWYRQSLGQGPEFLIYFQGTGAADDSGLPNDRFFAVRPEGSVSTLKIQRTERGDSAVYLCASSTGQISGNTIYFGEGSWLTVV.

The chain carries TRBV28 and TRBJ2-5, with 9 bases lining up with TRBD1. Germline lookup yields CDR1 MDHEN and CDR2 SYDVKM. V shed 0 bases and J 5 bases; nucleotides not matched to a gene: 7. The CDR3 spans 16 residues. Here the CDR3 reads CASSLWSGTGLETQYF. CDR3 nucleotide sequence: TGTGCCAGCAGTTTATGGTCCGGGACAGGGTTGGAGACCCAGTACTTC.

The chain links TRBV4-3 to TRBJ1-5; D is undetermined. The CDR3 has 15 residues. Trimming took 4 bases from V and 3 from J, leaving 13 bases between them. Germline V gene lookup returns CDR1 LGHNA and CDR2 YSLEER. The CDR3 loop is CASSPGREDNQPQHF. The CDR3 DNA reads as TGCGCCAGCAGCCCCGGGAGGGAGGACAATCAGCCCCAGCATTTT.

The V call is TRBV19, the J call TRBJ1-2, with 9 nucleotides matching TRBD1. CDR3 length: 15 residues. Germline trimming cut 5 bases from V and 4 bases from J; bases unmatched to any gene: 8. In germline, CDR1 is LNHDA, CDR2 SQIVND (reference sequence). CDR3 sequence: CASSLMDRGPYGYTF. Written as DNA, the CDR3 is TGTGCCAGTAGTCTAATGGACAGGGGACCCTATGGCTACACCTTC.

Worth noting for this clone: Other nucleotide sequences from this sample produce the same CDR3. This rearrangement joins TRBV5-4 to TRBJ1-1; 7 bases agree with TRBD1. Germline V gene lookup returns CDR1 SGHNT and CDR2 YYREEE (reference sequence). V was pared by 4 bases and J by 1 base, with 7 bases of the junction left unmatched. The CDR3 consists of 15 residues. The CDR3 protein is CASSLGGRENTEAFF. CDR3 nucleotides: TGTGCCAGCAGCCTAGGGGGCAGGGAGAACACTGAAGCTTTCTTT.

Regarding this clone: Just one base apart from a much larger clone, this may be a read error. The chain uses TRBV18 and TRBJ2-1; D is uncertain. The CDR3 consists of 15 residues. The germline gives CDR1 KGHSH, CDR2 LQKENI. The DNA of the CDR3 is TGTGCCAGCTCACCAGCGCAGCCGGCCTACAATGTGCAGTTCTTC. This codes for CASSPAQPAYNVQFF.

The chain recombines TRBV28 with TRBJ1-5, with D uncertain. The CDR3 runs to 17 residues. The V gene lost 0 bases and the J gene lost 2 bases, with 14 bases spanning the gap. Germline CDR1 is MDHEN and CDR2 is SYDVKM. The CDR3 is CASSLWYGNQGNQPQHF. The CDR3 coding sequence is TGTGCCAGCAGTTTATGGTACGGTAATCAAGGCAATCAGCCCCAGCATTTT.

The V call is TRBV30, the J call TRBJ1-2; D is uncertain. V lost 5 bases and J 8 bases, leaving 12 bases between the germline ends. Germline V gene sequence: CDR1 GTSNPN, CDR2 SVGIG (reference sequence). The CDR3 is 11 residues long. The CDR3, as DNA: TGTGCCTGGGGGTGGTGGGCCGGCTACACCTTC. It specifies CAWGWWAGYTF.

The chain combines TRBV6-1 with TRBJ2-7; D remains ambiguous. V was shortened by 7 bases and J by 2 bases, with 15 bases between the two germline ends. The CDR3 is 14 residues long. Germline-derived CDR1 and CDR2 are MNHNS and SASEGT. The CDR3 here is CASKYLPLAYEQYF. CDR3 sequence (DNA): TGTGCCAGCAAATATCTCCCGCTGGCCTACGAGCAGTACTTC.

A word on this clone: A far larger clone lies a single base away; this is likely a read error. V usage is TRBV28 and J usage is TRBJ1-2; D gene ambiguous. The CDR3 runs 15 residues. Germline CDR1 and CDR2: MDHEN and SYDVKM. Deletions cut 6 bases from V and 0 bases from J, with 14 bases between. CDR3 loop: CASSRRLHANYGYTF. CDR3 bases: TGTGCCAGCAGCCGACGGCTTCACGCTAACTATGGCTACACCTTC.

V usage is TRBV4-2 and J usage is TRBJ2-3; 16 bases line up with TRBD2. V shed 3 bases and J 3 bases; nucleotides not matched to a gene: 3. The CDR3 extends over 17 amino acids. The germline gives CDR1 LGHNA, CDR2 YNFKEQ. The CDR3 here is CASSQGTSGRVTDTQYF. In DNA form, the CDR3 reads TGTGCCAGCAGCCAGGGGACTAGCGGGAGGGTGACAGATACGCAGTATTTT.

For the CDR3, the DNA is TGTGCCAGCAGTTTAGCCGGGTTCGACACTGAAGCTTTCTTT. The encoded protein is CASSLAGFDTEAFF. The V and J genes are TRBV28 and TRBJ1-1; no clear D. V lost 2 bases to trimming and J lost 3 bases, with 10 bases between them. The germline gives CDR1 MDHEN, CDR2 SYDVKM. This CDR3 spans 14 amino acids.

This sequence joins TRBV29-1 and TRBJ1-5, with D possibly matching TRBD1 (5 bases). Germline loops: CDR1 SQVTM, CDR2 ANQGSEA. V was cut by 4 bases and J by 0 bases, with 7 bases left in between. There are 13 residues in the CDR3. The CDR3 region is CSVGQGSNQPQHF. CDR3 in DNA: TGCAGCGTTGGTCAGGGTAGCAATCAGCCCCAGCATTTT.

Only one count was recorded for this clone. The gene calls are TRBV7-8 and TRBJ1-5, with a weak D call TRBD1 (6 bases). This CDR3 has 14 residues. Germline V gene lookup returns CDR1 SGHVS and CDR2 FQNEAQ. V dropped 1 base and J dropped 6 bases, with 10 bases sitting between them. The CDR3 loop is CASSLVQGTQPQHF. Written as DNA, the CDR3 is TGTGCCAGCAGCTTAGTTCAGGGGACTCAGCCCCAGCATTTT.

The chain combines TRBV28 with TRBJ2-7, with TRBD2 identical over 7 bases. The CDR3 length is 14 residues. Germline lookup yields CDR1 MDHEN and CDR2 SYDVKM. Unmatched junction bases numbered 8, after V lost 4 bases and J lost 5 bases. This chain's CDR3 is CASSSGGVVDEQYF. As DNA, the CDR3 is TGTGCCAGCAGTTCGGGAGGAGTTGTCGACGAGCAGTACTTC.

The CDR3 here is CASRTSVAWRTQYF. In nucleotides, the CDR3 is TGTGCCAGCAGGACCTCTGTGGCGTGGAGAACCCAGTACTTC. The chain employs TRBV28 and TRBJ2-5, with unresolved D. V lost 6 bases, J lost 8 bases, and 19 bases lay in between. The germline V gene encodes CDR1 MDHEN and CDR2 SYDVKM. CDR3 size: 14 residues.

CDR3 coding DNA: TGTGCCACCTTGACAGGGGTGGGGACCGGGGAGCTGTTTTTT. It is translated as CATLTGVGTGELFF. The chain is built from TRBV10-3 and TRBJ2-2; 8 bases map to TRBD1. V lost 10 bases to trimming and J lost 5 bases; unmatched junction nucleotides: 9. There are 14 residues in the CDR3. Germline V CDR1 and CDR2: ENHRY, SYGVKD.

The V gene is TRBV6-5, the J gene TRBJ2-3; 11 bases align to TRBD1. After removal of 6 bases from V and 4 bases from J, the junction contained 6 bases not matched to a gene. Per germline, CDR1 MNHEY and CDR2 SVGAGI. This CDR3 is built from 15 residues. DNA for the CDR3: TGTGCCAGCAGCCCGGGACAGGGGGTCGCAGATACGCAGTATTTT. As protein: CASSPGQGVADTQYF.

This chain uses TRBV4-2 with TRBJ2-7; possible D gene TRBD2, 5 bases. Germline values: CDR1 LGHNA, CDR2 YNFKEQ. Between the trimmed V and J ends, which lost 5 bases and 2 bases, there was a span of 13 bases. The CDR3 covers 14 residues. This CDR3 is CASSSRTPPYEQYF. For the CDR3, the DNA is TGTGCCAGCAGCTCGCGGACTCCCCCCTACGAGCAGTACTTC.